Described below is a single T cell receptor beta chain sequence and its context. Study processing details: Amplification with reference gene primers provided the estimates of nucleated cell counts. Assay used: immunoSEQ multiplex PCR; TCRdb lists only in-frame clones, some missing. The V and J calls and clone size are taken from that table; D and trimming were inferred from the DNA. The sample records roughly 70,000 clones, around four fifths being singletons. The entry originates in a study of blood T cell repertoires in COVID-19. Study summary: The United States, Italy and Spain provided the acute and convalescent COVID-19 samples. T cells, B-cell-depleted T cells, or PBMCs supplied cDNA or gDNA.

In germline, CDR1 is LNHDA, CDR2 SQIVND (reference sequence). V was pared by 4 bases and J by 3 bases, with 15 bases between. There are 15 residues in the CDR3. This TCR came from a human donor in a cohort sampled during active COVID-19. The sample comprised peripheral blood. The chain links TRBV19 to TRBJ1-1; D may be TRBD1 (6 bases). CDR3 DNA sequence: TGTGCCAGTAGTAAAATACAGGGAGAGTACACTGAAGCTTTCTTT. Amino acids: CASSKIQGEYTEAFF.